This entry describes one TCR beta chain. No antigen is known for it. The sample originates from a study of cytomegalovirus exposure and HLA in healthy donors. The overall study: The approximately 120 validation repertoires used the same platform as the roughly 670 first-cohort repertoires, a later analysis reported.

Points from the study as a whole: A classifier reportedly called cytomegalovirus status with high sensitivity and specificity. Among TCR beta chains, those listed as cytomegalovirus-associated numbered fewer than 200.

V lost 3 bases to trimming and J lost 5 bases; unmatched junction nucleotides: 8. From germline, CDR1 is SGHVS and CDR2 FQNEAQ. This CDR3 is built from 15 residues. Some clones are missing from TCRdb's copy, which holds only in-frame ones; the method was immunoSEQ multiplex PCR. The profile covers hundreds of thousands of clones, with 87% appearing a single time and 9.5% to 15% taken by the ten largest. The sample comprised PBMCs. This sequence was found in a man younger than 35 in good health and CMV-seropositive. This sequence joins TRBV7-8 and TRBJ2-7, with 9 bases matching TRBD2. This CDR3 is CASSFLAGRGNEQYF. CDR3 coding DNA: TGTGCCAGCAGCTTCCTAGCGGGAAGGGGGAACGAGCAGTACTTC. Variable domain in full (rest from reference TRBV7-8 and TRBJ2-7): GAGVSQSPRYKVAKRGQDVALRCDPISGHVSLFWYQQALGQGPEFLTYFQNEAQLDKSGLPSDRFFAERPEGSVSTLKIQRTQQEDSAVYLCASSFLAGRGNEQYFGPGTRLTVT.